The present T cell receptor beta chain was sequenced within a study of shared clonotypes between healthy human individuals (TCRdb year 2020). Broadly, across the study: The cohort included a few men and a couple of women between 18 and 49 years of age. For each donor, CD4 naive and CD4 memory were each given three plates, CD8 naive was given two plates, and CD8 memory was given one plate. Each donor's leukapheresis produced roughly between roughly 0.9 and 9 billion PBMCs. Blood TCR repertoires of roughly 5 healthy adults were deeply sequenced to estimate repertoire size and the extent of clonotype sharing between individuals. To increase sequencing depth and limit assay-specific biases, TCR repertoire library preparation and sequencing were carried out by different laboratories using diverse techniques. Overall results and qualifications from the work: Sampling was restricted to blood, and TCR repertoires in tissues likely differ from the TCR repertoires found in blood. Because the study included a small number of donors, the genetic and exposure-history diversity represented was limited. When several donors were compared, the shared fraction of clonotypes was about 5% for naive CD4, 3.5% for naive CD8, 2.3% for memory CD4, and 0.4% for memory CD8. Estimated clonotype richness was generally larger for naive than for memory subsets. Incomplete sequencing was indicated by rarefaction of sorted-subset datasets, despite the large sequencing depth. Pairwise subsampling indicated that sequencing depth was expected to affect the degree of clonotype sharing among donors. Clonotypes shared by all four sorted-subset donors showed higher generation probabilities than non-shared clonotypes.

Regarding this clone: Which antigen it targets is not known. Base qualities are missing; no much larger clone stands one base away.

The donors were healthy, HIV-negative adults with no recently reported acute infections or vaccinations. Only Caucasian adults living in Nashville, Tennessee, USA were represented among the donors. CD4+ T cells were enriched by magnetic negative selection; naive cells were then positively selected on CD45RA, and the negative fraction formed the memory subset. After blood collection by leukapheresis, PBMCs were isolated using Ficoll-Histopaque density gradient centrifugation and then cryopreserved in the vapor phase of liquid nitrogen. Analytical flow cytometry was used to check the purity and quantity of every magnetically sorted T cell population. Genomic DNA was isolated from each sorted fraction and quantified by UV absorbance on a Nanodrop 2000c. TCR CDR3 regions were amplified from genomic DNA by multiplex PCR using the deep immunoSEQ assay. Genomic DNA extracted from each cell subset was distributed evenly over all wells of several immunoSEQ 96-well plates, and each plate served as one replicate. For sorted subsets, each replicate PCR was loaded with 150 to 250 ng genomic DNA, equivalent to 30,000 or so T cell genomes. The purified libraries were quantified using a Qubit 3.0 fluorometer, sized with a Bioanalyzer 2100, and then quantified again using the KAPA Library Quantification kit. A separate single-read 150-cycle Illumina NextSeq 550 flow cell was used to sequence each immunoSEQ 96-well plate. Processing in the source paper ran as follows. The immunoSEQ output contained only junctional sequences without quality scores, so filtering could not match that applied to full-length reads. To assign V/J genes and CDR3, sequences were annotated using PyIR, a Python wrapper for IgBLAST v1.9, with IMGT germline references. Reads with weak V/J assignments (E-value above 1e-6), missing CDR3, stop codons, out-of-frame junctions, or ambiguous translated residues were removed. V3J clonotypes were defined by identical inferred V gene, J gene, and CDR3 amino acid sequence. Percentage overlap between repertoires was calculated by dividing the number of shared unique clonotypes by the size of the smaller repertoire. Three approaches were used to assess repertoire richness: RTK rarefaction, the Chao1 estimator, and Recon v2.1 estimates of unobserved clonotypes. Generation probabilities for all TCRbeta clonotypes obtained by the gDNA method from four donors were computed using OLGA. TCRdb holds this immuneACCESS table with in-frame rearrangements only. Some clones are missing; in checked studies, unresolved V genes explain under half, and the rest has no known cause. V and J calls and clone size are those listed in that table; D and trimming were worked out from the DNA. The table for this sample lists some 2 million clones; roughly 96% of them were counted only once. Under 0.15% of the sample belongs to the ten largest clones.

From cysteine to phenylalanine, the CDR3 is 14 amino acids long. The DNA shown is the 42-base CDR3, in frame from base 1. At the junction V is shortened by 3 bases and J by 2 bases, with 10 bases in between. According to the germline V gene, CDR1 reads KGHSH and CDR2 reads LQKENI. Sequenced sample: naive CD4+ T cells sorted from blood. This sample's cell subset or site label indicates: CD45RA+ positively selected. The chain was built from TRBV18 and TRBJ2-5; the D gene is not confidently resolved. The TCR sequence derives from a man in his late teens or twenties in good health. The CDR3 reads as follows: CASSPPPQQETQYF. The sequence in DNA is TGTGCCAGCTCACCGCCCCCACAGCAAGAGACCCAGTACTTC.